The 2 T cell receptor beta chains presented below share a single source sample, sequenced in a study of cytomegalovirus exposure and HLA in healthy donors. PCR amplification relied on 60 Vbeta primers (plus 13 Jbeta primers). Sequencing was performed with immunoSEQ multiplex PCR; in TCRdb, only in-frame clones are kept and a portion is missing. Of approximately 140,000 clones listed, 55% to 75% were seen once; the top ten hold 2.9%. Sequencing was performed on PBMCs. All receptors derive from a human donor in good health.

CDR3: CASSSISGPNTGELFF. The CDR3 coding sequence is TGCGCCAGCAGCTCTATAAGCGGGCCGAACACCGGGGAGCTGTTTTTT. The chain recombines TRBV5-1 with TRBJ2-2; D might be TRBD2 (6 bases). V was shortened by 3 bases and J by 0 bases, with 12 bases between the two germline ends. Germline V lookup: CDR1 SGHRS, CDR2 YFSETQ. The CDR3 is made up of 16 amino acids.

The chain links TRBV19 to TRBJ2-7, with 8 nucleotides matching TRBD2. The length of the CDR3 is 15 residues. Germline V gene sequence: CDR1 LNHDA, CDR2 SQIVND (reference sequence). V gave up 6 bases and J gave up 0 bases; unmatched junction bases: 7. The CDR3 reads CASRLLAGPSYEQYF. CDR3 in DNA: TGTGCCAGTAGATTGCTAGCGGGCCCCTCCTACGAGCAGTACTTC.